This T cell receptor beta chain was found in a study of cytomegalovirus exposure and HLA in healthy donors. Both 60 Vbeta primers and 13 Jbeta primers went into the PCR. Profiling relied on immunoSEQ multiplex PCR, and the TCRdb table lists in-frame clones only, not all of them. The table includes some 150,000 clones, over 70% detected once. V was clipped by 5 bases and J by 7 bases; unmatched bases: 8. This CDR3 contains 15 residues. Germline V lookup: CDR1 SGHVS, CDR2 FNYEAQ. The sequence derives from a young man in good health and CMV-seropositive. The chain is built from TRBV7-6 and TRBJ1-6; 7 bases fit TRBD1. The source material was PBMCs. The DNA for the CDR3 is TGTGCCAGCAGCCAGTCCGGGACAGTAAATTCACCCCTCCACTTT. Translating it yields CASSQSGTVNSPLHF.